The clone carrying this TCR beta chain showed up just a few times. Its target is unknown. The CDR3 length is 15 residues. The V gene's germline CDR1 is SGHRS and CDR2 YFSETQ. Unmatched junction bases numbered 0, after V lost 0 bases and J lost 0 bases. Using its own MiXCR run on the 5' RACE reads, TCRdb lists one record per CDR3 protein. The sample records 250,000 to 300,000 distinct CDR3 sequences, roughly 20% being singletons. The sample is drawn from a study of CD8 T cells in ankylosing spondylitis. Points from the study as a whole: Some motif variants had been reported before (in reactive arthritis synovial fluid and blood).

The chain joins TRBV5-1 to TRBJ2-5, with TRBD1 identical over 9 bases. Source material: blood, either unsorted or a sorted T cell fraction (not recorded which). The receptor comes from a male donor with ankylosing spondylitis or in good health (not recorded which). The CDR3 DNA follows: TGCGCCAGCAGCTTGGGGGACAGGGACCAAGAGACCCAGTACTTC. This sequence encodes CASSLGDRDQETQYF. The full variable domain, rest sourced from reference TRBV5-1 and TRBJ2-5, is KAGVTQTPRYLIKTRGQQVTLSCSPISGHRSVSWYQQTPGQGLQFLFEYFSETQRNKGNFPGRFSGRQFSNSRSEMNVSTLELGDSALYLCASSLGDRDQETQYFGPGTRLLVL.